This is a list of T cell receptor beta chains from one sample in a study of T cell responses to AZD1222 COVID-19 vaccine. The method was immunoSEQ multiplex PCR; TCRdb's version includes in-frame clones alone and lacks a portion of them. This repertoire shows fewer than 200,000 clones, roughly 92% found once; its top ten account for around 1.5%. Sequences were derived from peripheral blood, sampled on day 0 of AZD1222 vaccination. These receptors came from an adult in good health. CDR3s include the opening cysteine and the closing phenylalanine or tryptophan. The order of the fields is V gene, CDR3 protein.

TRBV19 | CASSALQGVVLHF
TRBV7-2 | CASSLSGSSYEQYF
TRBV2 | CASSEQGFYNEQFF
TRBV19 | CASGRQNYGYTF
TRBV3-1/TRBV3-2 | CASSQVAGDQPQHF
TRBV9 | CASSGTANTEAFF
TRBV9 | CASSDGGGVLDTQYF
TRBV7-9 | CASSPRVGVGTDTQYF
TRBV9 | CASSVGKGMEETQYF
TRBV11-3 | CASRAVVTGELFF
TRBV2 | CASSGSPQETQYF
TRBV18 | CASSTRQGRNTEAFF
TRBV29-1 | CSVSGQVNEQYF
TRBV5-1 | CASSGAGLAYEQYF
TRBV5-4 | CASSYGTLSDTQYF
TRBV27 | CASSLRRGTDTQYF
TRBV5-1 | CASSLFQNTEAFF
TRBV19 | CASSLYEHSAYGYTF
TRBV3-1/TRBV3-2 | CASSQGSSTDTQYF
TRBV13 | CASSLGQDYGYTF
TRBV6-5 | CASSYARGTEAFF
TRBV29-1 | CSVDLVGGPRDTQYF
TRBV9 | CASSAVAGWGTDTQYF
TRBV7-8 | CATSYSYNEQFF
TRBV27 | CASSLAGGRINEQYF
TRBV28 | CASSGGPNSGNTIYF
TRBV11-3 | CASSPTEGNTIYF
TRBV4-1 | CASSPGQNTGELFF